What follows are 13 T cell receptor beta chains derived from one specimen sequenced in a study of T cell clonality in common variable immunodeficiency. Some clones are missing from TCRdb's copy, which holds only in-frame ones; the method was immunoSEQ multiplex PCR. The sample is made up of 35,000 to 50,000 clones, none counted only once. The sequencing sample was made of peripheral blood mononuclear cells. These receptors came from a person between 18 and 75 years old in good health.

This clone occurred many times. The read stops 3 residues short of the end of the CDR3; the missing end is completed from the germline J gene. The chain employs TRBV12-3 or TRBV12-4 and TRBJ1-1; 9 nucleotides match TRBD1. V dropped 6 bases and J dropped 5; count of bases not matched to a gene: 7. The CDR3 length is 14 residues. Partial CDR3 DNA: TGTGCCAGCAGCGGGACAGGGATGGTGACTGAA. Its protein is CASSGTGMVTE. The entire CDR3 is CASSGTGMVTEAFF.

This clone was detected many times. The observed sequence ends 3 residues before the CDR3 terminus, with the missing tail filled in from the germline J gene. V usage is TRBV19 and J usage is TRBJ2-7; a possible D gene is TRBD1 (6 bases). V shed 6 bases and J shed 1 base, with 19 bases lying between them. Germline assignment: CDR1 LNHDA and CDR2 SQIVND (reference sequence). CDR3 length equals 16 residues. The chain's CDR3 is CASSIGALQGSYEQYF. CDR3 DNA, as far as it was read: TGTGCCAGTAGCATTGGGGCCTTACAGGGATCCTACGAG.

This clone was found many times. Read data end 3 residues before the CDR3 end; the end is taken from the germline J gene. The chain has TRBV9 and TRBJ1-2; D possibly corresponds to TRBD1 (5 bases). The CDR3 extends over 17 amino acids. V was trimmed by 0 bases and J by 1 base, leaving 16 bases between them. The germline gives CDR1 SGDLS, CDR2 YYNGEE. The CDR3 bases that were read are TGTGCCAGCAGCGTAGAGTTGCGGACGGACAATAACTATGGC. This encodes CASSVELRTDNNYG. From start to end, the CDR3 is CASSVELRTDNNYGYTF. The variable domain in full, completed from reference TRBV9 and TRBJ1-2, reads DSGVTQTPKHLITATGQRVTLRCSPRSGDLSVYWYQQSLDQGLQFLIQYYNGEERAKGNILERFSAQQFPDLHSELNLSSLELGDSALYFCASSVELRTDNNYGYTFGSGTRLTVV.

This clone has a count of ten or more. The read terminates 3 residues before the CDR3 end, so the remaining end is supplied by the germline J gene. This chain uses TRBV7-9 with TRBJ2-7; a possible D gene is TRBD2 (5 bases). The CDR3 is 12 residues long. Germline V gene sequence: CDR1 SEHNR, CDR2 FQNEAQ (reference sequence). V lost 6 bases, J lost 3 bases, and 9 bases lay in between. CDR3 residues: CASSHTSYEQYF. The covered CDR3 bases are TGTGCCAGCAGTCACACTAGCTACGAG.

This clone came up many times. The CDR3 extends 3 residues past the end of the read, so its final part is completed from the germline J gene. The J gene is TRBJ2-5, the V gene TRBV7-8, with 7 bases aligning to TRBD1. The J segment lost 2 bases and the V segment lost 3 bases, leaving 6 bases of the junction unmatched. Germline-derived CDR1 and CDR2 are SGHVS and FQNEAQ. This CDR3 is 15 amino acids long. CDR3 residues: CASSFQWTGQETQYF. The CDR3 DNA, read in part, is TGTGCCAGCAGCTTCCAGTGGACAGGTCAAGAGACC.

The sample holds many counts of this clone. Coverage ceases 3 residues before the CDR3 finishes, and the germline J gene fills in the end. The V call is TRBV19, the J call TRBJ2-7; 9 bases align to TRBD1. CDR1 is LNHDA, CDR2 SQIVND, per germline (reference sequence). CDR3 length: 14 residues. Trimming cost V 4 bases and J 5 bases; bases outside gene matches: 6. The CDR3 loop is CASSTGQGLHEQYF. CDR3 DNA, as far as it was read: TGTGCCAGTAGTACGGGACAGGGTCTCCACGAG. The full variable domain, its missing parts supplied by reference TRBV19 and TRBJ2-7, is DGGITQSPKYLFRKEGQNVTLSCEQNLNHDAMYWYRQDPGQGLRLIYYSQIVNDFQKGDIAEGYSVSREKKESFPLTVTSAQKNPTAFYLCASSTGQGLHEQYFGPGTRLTVT.

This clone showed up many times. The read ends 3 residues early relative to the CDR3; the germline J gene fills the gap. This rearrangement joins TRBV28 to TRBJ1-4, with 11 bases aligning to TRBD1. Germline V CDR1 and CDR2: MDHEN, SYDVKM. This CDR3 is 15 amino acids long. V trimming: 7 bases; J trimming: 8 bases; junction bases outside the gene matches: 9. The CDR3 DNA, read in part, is TGTGCCAGCACCACCACCGGGACAGGGGGGGAAAAA. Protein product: CASTTTGTGGEK. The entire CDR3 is CASTTTGTGGEKLFF.

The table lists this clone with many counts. The CDR3 spells CASSPEVSYEQYF. The DNA read from the CDR3 is TGTGCCAGCAGCCCCGAGGTCTCCTACGAG. This chain joins TRBV7-9 and TRBJ2-7, with no clear D. The read ends 3 residues early relative to the CDR3; the germline J gene fills the gap. Germline V gene sequence: CDR1 SEHNR, CDR2 FQNEAQ (reference sequence). V was clipped by 5 bases and J by 0 bases, with 8 bases between them. The CDR3 runs to 13 residues.

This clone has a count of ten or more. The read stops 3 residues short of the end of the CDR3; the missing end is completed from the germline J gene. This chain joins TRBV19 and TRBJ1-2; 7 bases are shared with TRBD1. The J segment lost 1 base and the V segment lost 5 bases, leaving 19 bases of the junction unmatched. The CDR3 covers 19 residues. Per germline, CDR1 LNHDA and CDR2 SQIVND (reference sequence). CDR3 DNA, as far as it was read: TGTGCCAGTAGTCATCCGAGGGACAGTGTGCCCACTATTAACTATGGC. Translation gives CASSHPRDSVPTINYG. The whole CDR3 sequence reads CASSHPRDSVPTINYGYTF.

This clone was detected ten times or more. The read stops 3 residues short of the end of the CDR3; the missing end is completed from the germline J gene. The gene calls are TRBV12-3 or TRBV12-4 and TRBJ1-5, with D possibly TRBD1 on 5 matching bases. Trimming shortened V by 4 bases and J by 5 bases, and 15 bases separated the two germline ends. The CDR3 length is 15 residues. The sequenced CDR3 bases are TGTGCCAGCAGTTATAGGAAGGGGACTGATCAGCCC. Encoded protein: CASSYRKGTDQP. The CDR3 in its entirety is CASSYRKGTDQPQHF.

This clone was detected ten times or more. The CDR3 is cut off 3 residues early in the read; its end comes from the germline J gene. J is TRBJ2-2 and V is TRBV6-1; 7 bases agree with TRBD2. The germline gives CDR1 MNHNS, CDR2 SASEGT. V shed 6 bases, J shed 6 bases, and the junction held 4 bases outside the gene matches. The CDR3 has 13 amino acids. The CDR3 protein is CASRETSAGELFF. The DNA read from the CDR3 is TGTGCCAGCAGAGAAACTAGCGCCGGGGAG.

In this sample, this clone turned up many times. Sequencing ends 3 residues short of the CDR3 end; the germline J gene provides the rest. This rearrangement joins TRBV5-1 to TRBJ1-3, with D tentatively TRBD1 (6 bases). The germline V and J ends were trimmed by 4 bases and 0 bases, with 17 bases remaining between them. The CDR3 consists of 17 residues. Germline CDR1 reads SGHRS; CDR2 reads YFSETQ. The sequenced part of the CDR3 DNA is TGCGCCAGCAGCACCCGAGGACAGCAGGACTCTGGAAACACC. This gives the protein CASSTRGQQDSGNT. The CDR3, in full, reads CASSTRGQQDSGNTIYF.

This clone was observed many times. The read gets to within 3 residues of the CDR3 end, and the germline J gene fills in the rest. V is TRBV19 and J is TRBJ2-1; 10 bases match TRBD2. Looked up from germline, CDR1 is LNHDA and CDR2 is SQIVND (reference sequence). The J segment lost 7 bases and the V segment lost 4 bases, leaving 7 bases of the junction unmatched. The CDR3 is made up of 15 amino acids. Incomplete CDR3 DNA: TGTGCCAGTAGTACCATACTAGCGGGGTCAAATGAG. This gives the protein CASSTILAGSNE. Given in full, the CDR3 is CASSTILAGSNEQFF.